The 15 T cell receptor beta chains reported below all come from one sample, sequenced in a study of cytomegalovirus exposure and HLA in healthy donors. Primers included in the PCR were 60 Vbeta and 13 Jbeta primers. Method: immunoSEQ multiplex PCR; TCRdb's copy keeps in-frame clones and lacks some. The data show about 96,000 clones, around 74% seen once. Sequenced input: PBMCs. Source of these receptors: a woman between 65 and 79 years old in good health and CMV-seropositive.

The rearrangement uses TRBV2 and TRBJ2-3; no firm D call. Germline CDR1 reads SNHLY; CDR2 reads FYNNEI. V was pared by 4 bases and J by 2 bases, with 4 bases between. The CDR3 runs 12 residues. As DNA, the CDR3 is TGTGCCAGCAGTGTTTACACAGATACGCAGTATTTT. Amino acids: CASSVYTDTQYF.

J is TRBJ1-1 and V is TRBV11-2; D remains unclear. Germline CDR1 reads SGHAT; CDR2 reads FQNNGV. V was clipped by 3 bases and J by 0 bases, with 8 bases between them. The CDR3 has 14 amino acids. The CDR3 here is CASSLVSVNTEAFF. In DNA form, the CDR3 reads TGTGCCAGCAGCTTGGTGAGTGTGAACACTGAAGCTTTCTTT.

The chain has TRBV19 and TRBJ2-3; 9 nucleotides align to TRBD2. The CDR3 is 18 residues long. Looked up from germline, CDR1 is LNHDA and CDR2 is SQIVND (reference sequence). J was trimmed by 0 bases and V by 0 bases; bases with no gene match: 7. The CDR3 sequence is CASSIEAGGFSSTDTQYF. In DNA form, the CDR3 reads TGTGCCAGTAGTATAGAAGCGGGGGGATTCTCTAGCACAGATACGCAGTATTTT.

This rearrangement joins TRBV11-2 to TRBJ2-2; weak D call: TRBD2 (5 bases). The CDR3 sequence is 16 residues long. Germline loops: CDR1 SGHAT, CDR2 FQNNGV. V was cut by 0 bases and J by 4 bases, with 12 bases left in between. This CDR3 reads CASSLDAGLTTGELFF. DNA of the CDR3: TGTGCCAGCAGCTTAGACGCGGGCTTGACCACCGGGGAGCTGTTTTTT.

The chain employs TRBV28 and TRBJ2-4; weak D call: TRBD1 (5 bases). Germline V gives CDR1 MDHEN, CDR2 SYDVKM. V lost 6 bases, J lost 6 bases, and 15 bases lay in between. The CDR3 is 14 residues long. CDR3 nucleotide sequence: TGTGCCAGCAGCCCGGGTAGGGGTCGAAACATTCAGTACTTC. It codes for CASSPGRGRNIQYF.

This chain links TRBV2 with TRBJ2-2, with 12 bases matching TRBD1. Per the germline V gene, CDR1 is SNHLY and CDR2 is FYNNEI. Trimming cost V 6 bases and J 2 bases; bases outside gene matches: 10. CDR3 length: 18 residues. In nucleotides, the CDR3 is TGTGCCAGCAGGTGGGACGGGACAGGGGGCGTAAACACCGGGGAGCTGTTTTTT. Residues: CASRWDGTGGVNTGELFF.

The CDR3 sequence: CASTSGDRAKEAFF. The CDR3 DNA reads as TGCGCCAGCACCTCCGGGGACAGGGCGAAAGAAGCTTTCTTT. The chain has TRBV5-1 and TRBJ1-1; 9 bases agree with TRBD1. Germline CDR1 is SGHRS and CDR2 is YFSETQ. This CDR3 has 14 amino acids. Germline trimming cut 6 bases from V and 8 bases from J; bases unmatched to any gene: 11. Full variable domain (missing parts from reference TRBV5-1 and TRBJ1-1): KAGVTQTPRYLIKTRGQQVTLSCSPISGHRSVSWYQQTPGQGLQFLFEYFSETQRNKGNFPGRFSGRQFSNSRSEMNVSTLELGDSALYLCASTSGDRAKEAFFGQGTRLTVV.

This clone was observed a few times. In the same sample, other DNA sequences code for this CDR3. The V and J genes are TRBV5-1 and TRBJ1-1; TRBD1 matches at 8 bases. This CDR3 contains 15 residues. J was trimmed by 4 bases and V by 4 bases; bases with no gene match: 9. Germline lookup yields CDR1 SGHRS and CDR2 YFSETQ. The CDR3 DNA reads TGCGCCAGCAGCCCAGGGGGCGGGGGTACCACTGAAGCTTTCTTT. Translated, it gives CASSPGGGGTTEAFF.

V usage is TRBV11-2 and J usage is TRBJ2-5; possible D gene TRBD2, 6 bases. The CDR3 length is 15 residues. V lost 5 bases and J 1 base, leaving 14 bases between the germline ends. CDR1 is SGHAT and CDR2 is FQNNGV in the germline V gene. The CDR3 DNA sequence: TGTGCCAGCAGCCCGCTGGGAGGATCCCAAGAGACCCAGTACTTC. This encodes CASSPLGGSQETQYF.

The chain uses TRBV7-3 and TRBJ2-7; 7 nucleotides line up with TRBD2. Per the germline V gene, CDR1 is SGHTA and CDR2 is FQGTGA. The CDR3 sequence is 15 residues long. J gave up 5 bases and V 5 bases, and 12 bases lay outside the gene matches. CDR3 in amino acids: CASSKRQRDRHEQYF. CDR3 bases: TGTGCCAGCAGCAAACGCCAGCGGGACCGTCACGAGCAGTACTTC.

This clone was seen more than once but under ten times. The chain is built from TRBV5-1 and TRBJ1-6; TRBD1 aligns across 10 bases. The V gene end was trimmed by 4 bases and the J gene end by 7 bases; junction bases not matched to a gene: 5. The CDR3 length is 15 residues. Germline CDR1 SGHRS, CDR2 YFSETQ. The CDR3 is CASSPPGQGNSPLHF. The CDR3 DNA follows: TGCGCCAGCAGCCCGCCGGGACAGGGGAATTCACCCCTCCACTTT.

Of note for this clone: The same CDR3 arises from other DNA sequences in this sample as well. The CDR3 DNA reads as TGTGCCACCAAAGGGGACAGAGTTGAAAAACTGTTTTTT. Translated: CATKGDRVEKLFF. The chain employs TRBV7-9 and TRBJ1-4; TRBD1 matches at 7 bases. This CDR3 comprises 13 residues. The germline V gene has CDR1 SEHNR and CDR2 FQNEAQ (reference sequence). V trimming: 10 bases; J trimming: 7 bases; junction bases outside the gene matches: 9.

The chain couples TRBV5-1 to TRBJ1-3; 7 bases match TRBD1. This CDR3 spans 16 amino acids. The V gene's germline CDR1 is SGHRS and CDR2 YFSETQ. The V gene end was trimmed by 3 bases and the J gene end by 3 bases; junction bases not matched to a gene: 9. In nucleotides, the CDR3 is TGCGCCAGCAGCTCATCCGGGACAGAAAGTGGAAACACCATATATTTT. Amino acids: CASSSSGTESGNTIYF.

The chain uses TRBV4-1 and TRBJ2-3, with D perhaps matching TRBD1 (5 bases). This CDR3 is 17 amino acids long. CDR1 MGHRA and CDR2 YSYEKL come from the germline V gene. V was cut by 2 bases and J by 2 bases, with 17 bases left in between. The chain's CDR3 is CASSQLRQSQNTDTQYF. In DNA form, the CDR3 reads TGCGCCAGCAGCCAACTAAGACAGTCGCAGAACACAGATACGCAGTATTTT.

The CDR3 DNA reads as TGTGCCAGCAGTTTAGGTATCAGGGGGCAAGATACGCAGTATTTT. Translating gives CASSLGIRGQDTQYF. The V call is TRBV28, the J call TRBJ2-3; 8 positions match TRBD1. Germline assignment: CDR1 MDHEN and CDR2 SYDVKM. The CDR3 has 15 residues. V dropped 2 bases and J dropped 5; count of bases not matched to a gene: 6.